This TCR beta chain derives from a study of technical replicates of blood from a handful of donors. Sequencing used immunoSEQ multiplex PCR; TCRdb keeps in-frame clones, though not all of them. The sample records some 64,000 clones, 70% to 90% being singletons. Sequenced input: PBMCs. This clonotype was obtained from a human donor in good health. Some clones in this sample may be carry-over from other donors' samples.

CDR3 amino acids: CASSRLAGGPGDLNEQFF. The CDR3, as DNA: TGTGCCAGCAGCAGACTAGCGGGAGGGCCGGGGGACCTCAATGAGCAGTTCTTC. The chain combines TRBV7-6 with TRBJ2-1; TRBD2 aligns across 14 bases. CDR3 length: 18 amino acids. Trimming at V came to 5 bases and at J to 6 bases, leaving 12 bases not matched to a gene. Germline lookup yields CDR1 SGHVS and CDR2 FNYEAQ.